The rows below give T cell receptor beta chains drawn from one sample of a study of T cell repertoires in aging, cancer and after chemotherapy. TCRdb re-analysed the multiplex PCR reads in MiXCR, keeping a single row per CDR3 protein. The sample lists approximately 11,000 distinct CDR3 sequences; 32% were seen once. The source material was blood. All receptors derive from a human donor in good health. The donor label of this sample is uncertain. The CDR3 runs from the conserved cysteine through the conserved F or W. The D gene is left open where the match is weak. Size is omitted from some rows. Given values are once, few, many or a class for expanded clones.

clone size | J gene | D gene | CDR3 length | V gene | CDR3 DNA | CDR3 protein
few | TRBJ2-1 | NA | 15 | TRBV5-4 | TGTGCCAGCAGCTTGGATACAGGGAATTACAATGAGCAGTTCTTC | CASSLDTGNYNEQFF
NA | TRBJ2-3 | TRBD1 | 14 | TRBV5-5 | TGTGCCAGCAGCTGGGGACAGGAAACAGATACGCAGTATTTT | CASSWGQETDTQYF
few | TRBJ1-4 | NA | 15 | TRBV18 | TGTGCCAGCTCCGGGGCGGTAACCCTTAATGAAAAACTGTTTTTT | CASSGAVTLNEKLFF
NA | TRBJ1-2 | NA | 12 | TRBV5-1 | TGCGCCAGCAGCTTAGGGGACTATGGCTACACCTTC | CASSLGDYGYTF
few | TRBJ2-7 | TRBD1 | 12 | TRBV20-1 | TGCAGTGCTAGGACAGGGCGGTACGAGCAGTACTTC | CSARTGRYEQYF
NA | TRBJ2-1 | NA | 14 | TRBV6-2/TRBV6-3 | TGTGCCAGCGGAGGTGGTGGGAAAGAGGTCCCCCAGTTCTTC | CASGGGGKEVPQFF
few | TRBJ2-5 | NA | 17 | TRBV6-6 | TGTGCCAGCAGTTACGCTAGGGAACCGGGTCAACAGGAGACCCAGTACTTC | CASSYAREPGQQETQYF
NA | TRBJ2-7 | TRBD2 | 12 | TRBV20-1 | TGCAGTGGGAAGCGGGGCTCCTACGAGCAGTACTTC | CSGKRGSYEQYF
NA | TRBJ2-7 | NA | 15 | TRBV6-1 | TGTGCCAGCAGTGATGAGGTAGGCAGTTACTACGAGCAGTACTTC | CASSDEVGSYYEQYF
NA | TRBJ2-7 | NA | 14 | TRBV7-9 | TGTGCCAGCAGCTTAGAGGTAGGAGCCTACGAGCAGTACTTC | CASSLEVGAYEQYF
NA | TRBJ1-6 | NA | 13 | TRBV12-3/TRBV12-4 | TGTGCCAGCAGTTTAACTCGGAGTTCACCCCTCCACTTT | CASSLTRSSPLHF